This T cell receptor beta chain was identified during a study of blood T cell repertoires in COVID-19. About the research overall: Both acute and convalescent COVID-19 samples were obtained from the United States, Italy and Spain. In each case, the material was cDNA or gDNA derived from T cells, B-cell-depleted T cells, or PBMCs.

This CDR3 comprises 16 residues. Unmatched junction bases numbered 19, after V lost 11 bases and J lost 3 bases. Original data processing: Estimation of nucleated cell counts was performed using reference gene primer amplification. Assay: immunoSEQ multiplex PCR; the TCRdb copy retains only in-frame clones and omits some. That table supplies the V and J calls and clone size; D and trimming were determined from the DNA. The sample lists 250,000 to 300,000 clones; 80% to 90% were seen once. The sample was peripheral blood. V usage is TRBV23-1 and J usage is TRBJ2-7; 7 nucleotides align to TRBD2. TRBV23-1 is recorded as an ORF, its role being uncertain. The TCR sequence derives from a woman in her 70s with acute or convalescent COVID-19. CDR3 coding DNA: TGCGCCGATACCACTTCTTGGGGAAGGGAGGGCTACGAGCAGTACTTC. Amino acid sequence: CADTTSWGREGYEQYF.